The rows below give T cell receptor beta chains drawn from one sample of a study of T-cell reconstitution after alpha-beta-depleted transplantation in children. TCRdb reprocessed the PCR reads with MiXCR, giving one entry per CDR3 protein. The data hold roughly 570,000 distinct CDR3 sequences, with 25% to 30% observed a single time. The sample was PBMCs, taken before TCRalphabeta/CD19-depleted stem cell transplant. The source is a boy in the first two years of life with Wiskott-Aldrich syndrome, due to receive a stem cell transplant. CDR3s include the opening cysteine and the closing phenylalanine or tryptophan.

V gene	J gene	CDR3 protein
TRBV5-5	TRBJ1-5	CASSLVWGSQPQHF
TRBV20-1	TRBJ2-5	CSARTSEGARETQYF
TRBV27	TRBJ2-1	CASLNRDRVEYEQFF
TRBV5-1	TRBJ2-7	CASSLNVYEQYF
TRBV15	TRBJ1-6	CATSRDRGLGSPLHF
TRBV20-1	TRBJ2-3	CSASSPPGGRVPRVDTQYF
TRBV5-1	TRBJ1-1	CASSPRWQDEAFF
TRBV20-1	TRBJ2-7	CSARGTSHYEQYF
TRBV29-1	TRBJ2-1	CSVEERVSTYNEQFF
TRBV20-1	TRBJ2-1	CSARPLSGSSYNEQFF
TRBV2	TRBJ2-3	CASSGLAGGGHTQYF
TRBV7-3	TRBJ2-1	CASSFSGAYNEQFF
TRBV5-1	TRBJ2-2	CASSLEEQGAFYGELFF
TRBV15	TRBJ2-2	CATSRALAGGHANTGELFF
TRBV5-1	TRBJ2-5	CASSLAGLAGGIQETQYF